The T cell receptor (beta chain) described here comes from a study of post-analysis software for immune sequencing data. Whole-study results and caveats: TRBV5-6, TRBV5-1 and TRBV20-1 were among 4 or 5 TRBV segments more frequent in patients than controls.

TCR beta libraries were prepared from cDNA with unique molecular identifiers. Input of about 0.95 to 10 million T cells yielded a few hundred thousand cDNA molecules. TCRdb called the PCR reads again in MiXCR, with one record for every CDR3 protein. Among 650,000 to 850,000 distinct CDR3 sequences, roughly 50% were seen once, and the ten largest hold 4% to 5%. About this clonotype itself: Its antigen is still unknown.

V dropped 8 bases and J dropped 0; count of bases not matched to a gene: 17. CDR3 length: 18 amino acids. Germline lookup yields CDR1 MNHEY and CDR2 SVGEGT. The specimen sequenced was blood. This clonotype was obtained from a girl aged 10-17 years with multiple sclerosis. V usage is TRBV6-2 or TRBV6-3 and J usage is TRBJ2-5, with TRBD2 matching over 8 bases. CDR3 protein: CASRFARFEREYQETQYF. The CDR3 nucleotides are TGTGCCAGCCGGTTCGCGAGATTCGAGCGGGAGTACCAAGAGACCCAGTACTTC.